The T cell receptor (beta chain) described here comes from a study of blood T cell repertoires in COVID-19. In the study overall: Spain, Italy and the United States supplied samples that represented acute and convalescent COVID-19. From T cells, B-cell-depleted T cells, or PBMCs came the material, which was cDNA or gDNA.

Germline values: CDR1 GTSNPN, CDR2 SVGIG (reference sequence). V lost 4 bases, J lost 1 base, and 7 bases lay in between. The length of the CDR3 is 13 residues. Only in-frame clones appear in the TCRdb table, and some are missing; sequencing was by immunoSEQ multiplex PCR. The sample includes 250,000 to 350,000 clones, roughly nine tenths of them seen just once. The gene calls are TRBV30 and TRBJ2-2; possibly TRBD2 for D (6 bases). The source is a woman in her 40s who had recovered from COVID-19. Sequenced material: peripheral blood. As DNA, the CDR3 is TGTGCCTGGAATAGCGGGAACACCGGGGAGCTGTTTTTT. Translated: CAWNSGNTGELFF.